These T cell receptor beta chains were read from a single sample in a study of shared clonotypes between healthy human individuals. Only in-frame clones appear in the TCRdb table, and some are missing; sequencing was by immunoSEQ multiplex PCR. The table includes 500,000 to 550,000 clones, around 95% detected once. The sequenced sample consisted of naive CD4+ T cells sorted from blood. All receptors derive from a woman in her 30s in good health. The CDR3 runs from the conserved cysteine through the conserved F or W. Each record gives: clone size, J gene, D gene, V gene, CDR3 protein, CDR3 DNA. A D gene is named only where the DNA matches it firmly. Rows give clone size only sometimes, using once, few, many, or a class for an expanded clone.

>NA|TRBJ2-1|NA|TRBV7-8
CASSLRGAFFEQFF
TGTGCCAGCAGCTTACGTGGTGCGTTCTTTGAGCAGTTCTTC
>NA|TRBJ1-3|TRBD1|TRBV28
CASSLPGGTVKRNTIYF
TGTGCCAGCAGTTTACCCGGAGGGACAGTGAAGAGAAACACCATATATTTT
>NA|TRBJ2-5|TRBD1|TRBV7-9
CASSPRQGHETQYF
TGTGCCAGCAGCCCACGACAGGGCCACGAGACCCAGTACTTC
>NA|TRBJ1-5|NA|TRBV28
CASSFEGSNQPQHF
TGTGCCAGCAGTTTTGAGGGTAGCAATCAGCCCCAGCATTTT
>NA|TRBJ1-5|NA|TRBV15
CATSRDWGAGNQPQHF
TGTGCCACCAGCAGAGACTGGGGGGCTGGCAATCAGCCCCAGCATTTT
>NA|TRBJ2-1|NA|TRBV7-6
CASTKSGDYNEQFF
TGTGCCAGCACGAAATCGGGAGATTACAATGAGCAGTTCTTC
>NA|TRBJ2-3|TRBD2|TRBV6-6
CASRPSGRASDTQYF
TGTGCCAGCAGACCTAGCGGGAGGGCCTCCGATACGCAGTATTTT
>NA|TRBJ1-1|NA|TRBV4-2
CASSQDGGLGRAEAFF
TGTGCCAGCAGCCAAGACGGGGGACTGGGGAGGGCTGAAGCTTTCTTT
>NA|TRBJ2-7|TRBD2|TRBV9
CASSVAPGGPLYEQYF
TGTGCCAGCAGCGTAGCACCGGGAGGGCCTCTATACGAGCAGTACTTC
>NA|TRBJ2-1|TRBD2|TRBV28
CASSTPAGGPNEQFF
TGTGCCAGCTCTACCCCGGCGGGAGGGCCCAATGAGCAGTTCTTC
>NA|TRBJ2-1|NA|TRBV7-2
CASSYRVNEQFF
TGTGCCAGCAGCTACAGGGTAAATGAGCAGTTCTTC
>NA|TRBJ1-5|NA|TRBV5-8
CASSRFQPQHF
TGTGCCAGCAGCCGTTTCCAGCCCCAGCATTTT
>NA|TRBJ2-7|TRBD2|TRBV5-1
CASSLEPPTSGSYEQYF
TGCGCCAGCAGCTTGGAGCCTCCGACTAGCGGGTCCTACGAGCAGTACTTC
>NA|TRBJ2-1|TRBD1|TRBV4-1
CASSQERDRQGMGNEQFF
TGCGCCAGCAGCCAAGAACGTGATAGACAGGGGATGGGCAATGAGCAGTTCTTC
>NA|TRBJ2-7|TRBD2|TRBV19
CASSKPTSGIPSYEQYF
TGTGCCAGTAGTAAGCCGACTAGCGGGATACCCTCCTACGAGCAGTACTTC
>once|TRBJ2-6|NA|TRBV5-4
CASSLDVSGANVLTF
TGTGCCAGCAGCTTGGACGTGTCTGGGGCCAACGTCCTGACTTTC
>NA|TRBJ1-1|TRBD1|TRBV6-1
CASSLDRGSRAFF
TGTGCCAGCAGCCTGGACAGGGGGAGCAGAGCTTTCTTT
>NA|TRBJ2-1|NA|TRBV5-4
CASSPRSGGQVSYNEQFF
TGTGCCAGCAGCCCGCGCAGCGGGGGACAGGTGTCCTACAATGAGCAGTTCTTC
>NA|TRBJ2-3|TRBD2|TRBV29-1
CSVEASGTDTQYF
TGCAGCGTTGAGGCTAGCGGGACAGATACGCAGTATTTT
>NA|TRBJ2-1|NA|TRBV19
CASSILARYNEQFF
TGTGCCAGTAGTATTCTAGCGAGATACAATGAGCAGTTCTTC
>NA|TRBJ1-2|TRBD1|TRBV6-6
CASSPFRTGGDGYTF
TGTGCCAGCAGTCCCTTTCGGACAGGGGGCGATGGCTACACCTTC
>once|TRBJ2-7|TRBD2|TRBV19
CASSISREGGYEQYF
TGTGCCAGTAGTATCTCGAGGGAGGGCGGGTACGAGCAGTACTTC
>once|TRBJ1-6|NA|TRBV27
CASSLIAKNYNSPLHF
TGTGCCAGCAGTTTAATCGCGAAGAACTATAATTCACCCCTCCACTTT
>NA|TRBJ2-7|TRBD2|TRBV29-1
CSASGTSGPNLWEQYF
TGCAGCGCCTCCGGGACTAGCGGGCCGAATCTCTGGGAGCAGTACTTC
>NA|TRBJ1-1|TRBD1|TRBV18
CASSPSDRGRGTEAFF
TGTGCCAGCTCACCATCGGACAGGGGGCGAGGCACTGAAGCTTTCTTT
>NA|TRBJ1-2|NA|TRBV19
CASSIRGENYGYTF
TGTGCCAGTAGTATCCGGGGCGAAAACTATGGCTACACCTTC
>once|TRBJ2-2|NA|TRBV18
CASSHRPPNTGELFF
TGTGCCAGCTCACACAGGCCCCCGAACACCGGGGAGCTGTTTTTT
>NA|TRBJ2-1|TRBD2|TRBV18
CASSPPSRTRLDNEQFF
TGTGCCAGCTCACCACCATCTAGGACTAGACTTGACAATGAGCAGTTCTTC
>NA|TRBJ2-2|NA|TRBV14
CASSPRMPQNTGELFF
TGTGCCAGCAGCCCGAGGATGCCACAGAACACCGGGGAGCTGTTTTTT
>few|TRBJ1-4|NA|TRBV5-1
CASSLTGEKLFF
TGCGCCAGCAGCTTGACGGGTGAAAAACTGTTTTTT
>NA|TRBJ2-2|NA|TRBV27
CASSPTKRVLHAGELFF
TGTGCCAGCAGTCCGACAAAAAGGGTGCTCCATGCCGGGGAGCTGTTTTTT
>NA|TRBJ1-4|NA|TRBV4-1
CASSHPGRRINEKLFF
TGCGCCAGCAGCCATCCTGGGCGGCGGATTAATGAAAAACTGTTTTTT
>NA|TRBJ2-1|NA|TRBV7-9
CASRGRDSANEQFF
TGTGCCAGCAGGGGACGGGACTCAGCGAATGAGCAGTTCTTC
>NA|TRBJ1-5|NA|TRBV6-4
CAFRLNGPQHF
TGTGCCTTCCGTCTTAATGGGCCCCAGCATTTT
>NA|TRBJ2-3|NA|TRBV5-4
CASSLGAGHSTDTQYF
TGTGCCAGCAGCTTGGGTGCGGGACATAGCACAGATACGCAGTATTTT
>NA|TRBJ1-1|TRBD1|TRBV5-4
CASSLDRGRGTEAFF
TGTGCCAGCAGCTTGGATAGGGGGCGAGGTACTGAAGCTTTCTTT
>NA|TRBJ2-7|NA|TRBV27
CASSPSGNTYEQYF
TGTGCCAGCAGTCCGAGCGGAAATACCTACGAGCAGTACTTC
>NA|TRBJ2-1|NA|TRBV27
CASSSIPGLPLRNEQFF
TGTGCCAGCAGTTCAATACCGGGACTCCCTCTACGAAATGAGCAGTTCTTC
>NA|TRBJ1-1|NA|TRBV6-6
CASSYSRWSGGTEAFF
TGTGCCAGCAGTTACTCGAGATGGTCGGGGGGCACTGAAGCTTTCTTT
>NA|TRBJ1-5|NA|TRBV2
CASSKDSLAQPQHF
TGTGCCAGCAGTAAAGACAGCCTAGCTCAGCCCCAGCATTTT
>NA|TRBJ1-1|NA|TRBV19
CASKENTEAFF
TGTGCCAGTAAGGAGAACACTGAAGCTTTCTTT
>NA|TRBJ1-2|NA|TRBV10-3
CAISDARDYGYTF
TGTGCCATCAGTGATGCTCGAGACTATGGCTACACCTTC
>NA|TRBJ2-7|NA|TRBV5-1
CASSLALRGDVYEQYF
TGCGCCAGCAGCTTGGCCCTCAGGGGGGACGTCTACGAGCAGTACTTC
>NA|TRBJ1-4|NA|TRBV11-2
CASSLGEQRELFF
TGTGCCAGCAGCTTAGGGGAACAGAGGGAACTGTTTTTT
>NA|TRBJ2-7|NA|TRBV19
CASSSSGGIGLEQYF
TGTGCCAGTAGTTCGTCTGGGGGTATCGGACTCGAGCAGTACTTC
>NA|TRBJ2-1|NA|TRBV7-9
CASSFPWGEQFF
TGTGCCAGCAGCTTTCCCTGGGGGGAGCAGTTCTTC
>NA|TRBJ2-7|NA|TRBV10-3
CAISGKIYEQYF
TGTGCCATCAGCGGTAAGATCTACGAGCAGTACTTC
>NA|TRBJ1-5|NA|TRBV19
CASSIDGGSNNQPQHF
TGTGCCAGTAGTATAGATGGGGGGTCAAACAATCAGCCCCAGCATTTT
>once|TRBJ2-7|NA|TRBV6-6
CASSYSNGPLEQYF
TGTGCCAGCAGTTACTCGAACGGACCTCTCGAGCAGTACTTC
>NA|TRBJ1-1|NA|TRBV7-9
CASSLGEEAFF
TGTGCCAGCAGCTTAGGCGAGGAGGCTTTCTTT
>NA|TRBJ1-5|NA|TRBV27
CASSLTVNSNQPQHF
TGTGCCAGCAGTTTGACAGTTAACAGCAATCAGCCCCAGCATTTT
>NA|TRBJ1-2|TRBD1|TRBV6-1
CASSPGQGGGYTF
TGTGCCAGCAGTCCGGGACAGGGTGGAGGCTACACCTTC